The 3 T cell receptor beta chains reported below all come from one sample, sequenced in a study of cytomegalovirus exposure and HLA in healthy donors. The PCR made use of 60 Vbeta and 13 Jbeta primers. Measured with immunoSEQ multiplex PCR; TCRdb has only the in-frame clones, and not every one. The sample yields approximately 59,000 clones, around 73% seen once. Sequenced input: PBMCs. Source of these receptors: a girl aged 5 to 17 in good health and CMV-seropositive.

This clone is a singleton in its sample. The chain links TRBV5-1 to TRBJ2-2, with D possibly TRBD1 on 5 matching bases. V gave up 5 bases and J gave up 6 bases, with 14 bases separating them. Germline loops: CDR1 SGHRS, CDR2 YFSETQ. This CDR3 has 14 residues. The CDR3 DNA follows: TGCGCCAGCAGTGCCAACATGGGGCCCGGGGAGCTGTTTTTT. Amino acid sequence: CASSANMGPGELFF.

The chain recombines TRBV2 with TRBJ2-5; 8 bases map to TRBD2. The CDR3 length is 14 residues. Trimming at V came to 6 bases and at J to 5 bases, leaving 8 bases not matched to a gene. Germline V lookup: CDR1 SNHLY, CDR2 FYNNEI. CDR3 sequence (DNA): TGTGCCAGCAGGAGGAGATCTAGCGGGGAGACCCAGTACTTC. Translation: CASRRRSSGETQYF. The full variable domain, in which reference TRBV2 and TRBJ2-5 provide the parts outside the CDR3, is EPEVTQTPSHQVTQMGQEVILRCVPISNHLYFYWYRQILGQKVEFLVSFYNNEISEKSEIFDDQFSVERPDGSNFTLKIRSTKLEDSAMYFCASRRRSSGETQYFGPGTRLLVL.

The chain links TRBV19 to TRBJ1-2; D gene unclear. This CDR3 region has 13 residues. In germline, CDR1 is LNHDA, CDR2 SQIVND (reference sequence). V lost 8 bases to trimming and J lost 3 bases, with 13 bases between them. The CDR3 reads CASGLTSYYGYTF. The CDR3 DNA reads as TGTGCCAGTGGGTTGACTTCGTACTATGGCTACACCTTC.